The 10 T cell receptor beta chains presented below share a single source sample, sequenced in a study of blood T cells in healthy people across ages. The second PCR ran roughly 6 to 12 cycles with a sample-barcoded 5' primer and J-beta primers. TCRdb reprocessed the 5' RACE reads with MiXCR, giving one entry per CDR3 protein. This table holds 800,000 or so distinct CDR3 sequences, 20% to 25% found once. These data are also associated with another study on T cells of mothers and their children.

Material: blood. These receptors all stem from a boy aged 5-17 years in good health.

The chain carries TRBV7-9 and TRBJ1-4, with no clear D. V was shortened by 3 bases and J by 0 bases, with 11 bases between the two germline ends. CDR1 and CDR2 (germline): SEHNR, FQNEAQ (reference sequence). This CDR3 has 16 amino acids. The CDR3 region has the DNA TGTGCCAGCAGCTTGGCTCGGGTGACAACTAATGAAAAACTGTTTTTT. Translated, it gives CASSLARVTTNEKLFF.

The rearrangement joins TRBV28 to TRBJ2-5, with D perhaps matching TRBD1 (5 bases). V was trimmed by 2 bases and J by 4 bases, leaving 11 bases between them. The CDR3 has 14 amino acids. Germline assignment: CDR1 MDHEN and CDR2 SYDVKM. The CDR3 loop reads CASSLPLGVETQYF. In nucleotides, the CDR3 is TGTGCCAGCAGTTTACCGCTAGGGGTAGAGACCCAGTACTTC.

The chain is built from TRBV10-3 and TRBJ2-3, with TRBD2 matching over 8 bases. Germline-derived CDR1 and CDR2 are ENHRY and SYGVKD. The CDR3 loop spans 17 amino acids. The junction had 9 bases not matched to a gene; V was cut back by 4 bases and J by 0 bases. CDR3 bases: TGTGCCATCAGTGTTAACGGAGCGGGGGCTAGCACAGATACGCAGTATTTT. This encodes CAISVNGAGASTDTQYF.

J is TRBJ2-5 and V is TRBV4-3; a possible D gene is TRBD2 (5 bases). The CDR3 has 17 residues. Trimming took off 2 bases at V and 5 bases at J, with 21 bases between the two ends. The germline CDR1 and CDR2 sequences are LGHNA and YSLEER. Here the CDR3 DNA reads TGCGCCAGCAGCCAAACCCTCGGGCGGGTTCTGGGGGAGACCCAGTACTTC. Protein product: CASSQTLGRVLGETQYF.

The chain's CDR3 is CASSLGSQDLSEQYF. The CDR3 DNA reads as TGTGCCAGCAGCTTAGGTTCTCAGGATTTGAGTGAGCAGTACTTC. This sequence joins TRBV7-9 and TRBJ2-7; D uncertain. V was clipped by 1 base and J by 7 bases, with 17 bases between them. This CDR3 contains 15 residues. From germline, CDR1 is SEHNR and CDR2 FQNEAQ (reference sequence).

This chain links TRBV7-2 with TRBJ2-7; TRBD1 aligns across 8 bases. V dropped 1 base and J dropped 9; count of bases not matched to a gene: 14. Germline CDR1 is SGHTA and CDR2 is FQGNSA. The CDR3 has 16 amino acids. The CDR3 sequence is CASSLGGRTGKSGQYF. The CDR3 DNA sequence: TGTGCCAGCAGCTTAGGAGGCCGGACAGGGAAATCGGGGCAGTACTTC.

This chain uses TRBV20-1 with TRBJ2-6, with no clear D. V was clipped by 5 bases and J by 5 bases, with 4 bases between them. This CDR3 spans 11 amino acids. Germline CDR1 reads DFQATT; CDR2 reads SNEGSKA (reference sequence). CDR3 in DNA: TGCAGTGCTGGGTGGGCCAACGTCCTGACTTTC. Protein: CSAGWANVLTF.

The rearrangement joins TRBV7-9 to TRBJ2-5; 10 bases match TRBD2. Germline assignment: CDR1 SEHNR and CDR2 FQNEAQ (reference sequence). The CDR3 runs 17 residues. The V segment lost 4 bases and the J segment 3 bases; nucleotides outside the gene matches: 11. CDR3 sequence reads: CASSSGASGGQKETQYF. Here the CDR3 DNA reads TGTGCCAGCAGCTCCGGAGCTAGCGGGGGCCAAAAAGAGACCCAGTACTTC.

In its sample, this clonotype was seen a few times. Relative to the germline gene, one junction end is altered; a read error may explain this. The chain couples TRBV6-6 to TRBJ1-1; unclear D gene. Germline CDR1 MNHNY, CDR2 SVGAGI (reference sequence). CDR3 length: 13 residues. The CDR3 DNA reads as TGTGCCAGCAGTTACAGGGTCGCCACTGAAACTTTCTTT. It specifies CASSYRVATETFF.

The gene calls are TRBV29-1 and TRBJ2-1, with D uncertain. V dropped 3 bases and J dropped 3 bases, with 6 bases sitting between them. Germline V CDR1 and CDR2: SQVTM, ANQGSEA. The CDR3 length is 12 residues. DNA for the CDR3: TGCAGCGTTGACGGAATCTACAATGAGCAGTTCTTC. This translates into CSVDGIYNEQFF.